This T cell receptor (beta chain) was sequenced during a study of cytomegalovirus exposure and HLA in healthy donors. Whole-study findings and limits: A later analysis found that most CMV-associated TCR beta chains appeared HLA-restricted. What a later analysis reportedly showed was that an Asian-associated ancestry cluster had fewer N-insertions than the roughly 670-donor mean. What a later analysis showed was that several of the most significant clusters appeared linked to common viral pathogens. According to the study, some 160 TCR beta chains were cytomegalovirus-associated.

In regard to this clone: The antigen remains undetermined.

Germline lookup yields CDR1 LNHDA and CDR2 SQIVND (reference sequence). J gave up 4 bases and V 6 bases, and 5 bases lay outside the gene matches. This CDR3 spans 13 amino acids. Researchers ran the PCR with 60 Vbeta and 13 Jbeta primers. This table comes from immunoSEQ multiplex PCR, and its TCRdb copy is limited to in-frame clones, with some not included. The data contain 100,000 or so clones, around 81% of them seen just once; the ten biggest clones take up roughly 2%. Material for sequencing was PBMCs. This chain connects TRBV19 to TRBJ1-2; 7 positions match TRBD1. This sequence originates from a man between 18 and 35 years old in good health and CMV-seronegative. The CDR3: CASRLQGSYGYTF. CDR3 nucleotides: TGTGCCAGTAGGTTACAGGGGAGCTATGGCTACACCTTC.